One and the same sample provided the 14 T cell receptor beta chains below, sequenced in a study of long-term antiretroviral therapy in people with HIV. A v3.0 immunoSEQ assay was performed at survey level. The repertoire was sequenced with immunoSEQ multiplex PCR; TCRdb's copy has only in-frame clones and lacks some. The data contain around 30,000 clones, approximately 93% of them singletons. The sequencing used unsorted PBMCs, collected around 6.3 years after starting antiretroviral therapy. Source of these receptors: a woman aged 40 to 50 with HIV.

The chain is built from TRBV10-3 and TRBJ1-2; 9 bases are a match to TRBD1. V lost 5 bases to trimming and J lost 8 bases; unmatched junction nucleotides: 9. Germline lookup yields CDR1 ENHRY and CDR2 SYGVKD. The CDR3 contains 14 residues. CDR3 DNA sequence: TGTGCCATCAGTCCCCCGGGACAGGGTTTCGGCTACACCTTC. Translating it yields CAISPPGQGFGYTF.

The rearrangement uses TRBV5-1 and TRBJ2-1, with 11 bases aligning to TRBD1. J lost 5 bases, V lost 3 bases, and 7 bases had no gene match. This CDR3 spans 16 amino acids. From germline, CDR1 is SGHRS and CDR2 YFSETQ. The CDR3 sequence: CASSSTGQGANNEQFF. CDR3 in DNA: TGCGCCAGCAGCTCCACAGGACAGGGGGCAAACAATGAGCAGTTCTTC.

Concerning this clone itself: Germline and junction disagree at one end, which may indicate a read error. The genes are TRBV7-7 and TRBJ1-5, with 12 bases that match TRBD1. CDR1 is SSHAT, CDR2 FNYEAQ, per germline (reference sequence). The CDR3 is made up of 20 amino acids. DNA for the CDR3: TGTGCTAGCAGCTTAGCGGGCCGGGACAGGGGGCTTTATAGCAATCAGCCCCAGCATTTT. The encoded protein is CASSLAGRDRGLYSNQPQHF.

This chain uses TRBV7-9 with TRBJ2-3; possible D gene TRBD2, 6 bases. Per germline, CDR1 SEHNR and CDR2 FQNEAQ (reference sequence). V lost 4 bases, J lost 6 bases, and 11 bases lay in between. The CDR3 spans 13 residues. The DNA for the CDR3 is TGTGCCAGCAGCTGGGGGGAATTTGATACGCAGTATTTT. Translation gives CASSWGEFDTQYF.

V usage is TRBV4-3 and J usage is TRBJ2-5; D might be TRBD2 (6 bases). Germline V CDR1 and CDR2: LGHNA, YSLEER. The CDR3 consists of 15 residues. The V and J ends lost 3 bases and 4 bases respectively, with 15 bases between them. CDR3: CASSQMTGRGETQYF. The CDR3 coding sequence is TGCGCCAGCAGCCAGATGACCGGGAGAGGAGAGACCCAGTACTTC.

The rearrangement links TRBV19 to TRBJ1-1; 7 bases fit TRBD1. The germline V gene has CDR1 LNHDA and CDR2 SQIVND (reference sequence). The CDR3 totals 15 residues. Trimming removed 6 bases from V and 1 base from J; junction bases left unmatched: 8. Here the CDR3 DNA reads TGTGCCAGTAGCCTTCCAGGGGGGGCGAACACTGAAGCTTTCTTT. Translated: CASSLPGGANTEAFF.

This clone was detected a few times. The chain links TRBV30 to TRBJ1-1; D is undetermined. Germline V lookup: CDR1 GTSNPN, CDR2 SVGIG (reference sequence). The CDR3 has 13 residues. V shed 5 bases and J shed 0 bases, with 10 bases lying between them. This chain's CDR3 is CAWAGLMNTEAFF. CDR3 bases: TGTGCCTGGGCTGGATTAATGAACACTGAAGCTTTCTTT. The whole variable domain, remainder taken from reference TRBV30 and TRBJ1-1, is SQTIHQWPATLVQPVGSPLSLECTVEGTSNPNLYWYRQAAGRGLQLLFYSVGIGQISSEVPQNLSASRPQDRQFILSSKKLLLSDSGFYLCAWAGLMNTEAFFGQGTRLTVV.

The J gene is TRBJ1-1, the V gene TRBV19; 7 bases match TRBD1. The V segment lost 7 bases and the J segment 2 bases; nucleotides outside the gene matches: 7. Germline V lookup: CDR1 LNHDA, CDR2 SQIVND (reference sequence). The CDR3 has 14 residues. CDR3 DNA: TGTGCCAGTAAGGGGACAGTGACTAACACTGAAGCTTTCTTT. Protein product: CASKGTVTNTEAFF.

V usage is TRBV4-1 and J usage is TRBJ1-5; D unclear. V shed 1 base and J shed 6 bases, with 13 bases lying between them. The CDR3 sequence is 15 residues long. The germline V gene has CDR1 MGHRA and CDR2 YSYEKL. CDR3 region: CASSQVSFAGQPQHF. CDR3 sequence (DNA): TGCGCCAGCAGCCAAGTCTCGTTCGCGGGTCAGCCCCAGCATTTT.

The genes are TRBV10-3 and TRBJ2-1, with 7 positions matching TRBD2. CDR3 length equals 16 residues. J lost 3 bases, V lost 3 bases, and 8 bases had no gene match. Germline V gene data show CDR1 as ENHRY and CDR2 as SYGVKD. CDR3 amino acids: CAISDPGTTIYNEQFF. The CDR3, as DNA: TGTGCCATCAGTGACCCCGGGACTACGATCTACAATGAGCAGTTCTTC.

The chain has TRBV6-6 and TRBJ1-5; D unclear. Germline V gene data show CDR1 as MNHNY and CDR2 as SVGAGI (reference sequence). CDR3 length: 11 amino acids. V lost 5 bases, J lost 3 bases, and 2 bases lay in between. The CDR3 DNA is TGTGCCAGCAGTGACAATCAGCCCCAGCATTTT. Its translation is CASSDNQPQHF.

CDR3 in amino acids: CASSSNSGGDNEQFF. The DNA of the CDR3 is TGTGCCAGCAGTTCCAATAGCGGGGGGGACAATGAGCAGTTCTTC. The chain has TRBV2 and TRBJ2-1; 11 bases are a match to TRBD2. Germline CDR1 and CDR2: SNHLY and FYNNEI. This CDR3 is 15 amino acids long. Trimming cost V 5 bases and J 5 bases; bases outside gene matches: 5.

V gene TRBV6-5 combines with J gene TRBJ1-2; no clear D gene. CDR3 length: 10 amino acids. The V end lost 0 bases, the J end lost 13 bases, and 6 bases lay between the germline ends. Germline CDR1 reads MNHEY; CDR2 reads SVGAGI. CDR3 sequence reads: CASSYSIGTF. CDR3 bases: TGTGCCAGCAGTTACTCGATTGGCACCTTC.

The CDR3 nucleotides read TGCGCCAGCAGCCAGCCTTGGACAGGGGCCGTATCTGAAGCTTTCTTT. This translates into CASSQPWTGAVSEAFF. The chain uses TRBV4-1 and TRBJ1-1; 9 bases agree with TRBD1. The germline V gene encodes CDR1 MGHRA and CDR2 YSYEKL. This CDR3 has 16 residues. The ends lost 3 bases at V and 6 bases at J; junction bases unmatched: 11.